Following are 8 T cell receptor beta chains from one sample sequenced in a study of T cells after somatic rescue of genetic block. Produced via immunoSEQ multiplex PCR; TCRdb's table is partial and in-frame only. Here the sample spans 13,000 to 15,000 clones, approximately 71% being singletons. The sample was peripheral blood mononuclear cells (PBMCs). These receptor sequences come from a man aged 18 to 30.

The V and J genes are TRBV5-1 and TRBJ1-2; no clear D. The CDR3 covers 12 residues. In germline, CDR1 is SGHRS, CDR2 YFSETQ. V was clipped by 4 bases and J by 2 bases, with 6 bases between them. DNA of the CDR3: TGCGCCAGCAGCAGAGGGAACTATGGCTACACCTTC. This translates into CASSRGNYGYTF.

This clone was observed once. This rearrangement joins TRBV19 to TRBJ1-5; D may be TRBD1 (5 bases). Trimming took off 0 bases at V and 0 bases at J, with 9 bases between the two ends. Looked up from germline, CDR1 is LNHDA and CDR2 is SQIVND (reference sequence). CDR3 size: 16 residues. The CDR3 loop reads CASSIERGFSNQPQHF. The DNA of the CDR3 is TGTGCCAGTAGTATAGAACGGGGGTTTAGCAATCAGCCCCAGCATTTT.

This clone is a singleton in its sample. The chain combines TRBV5-4 with TRBJ2-5; the match to TRBD2 covers 7 bases. CDR3 length: 15 amino acids. Germline V gene sequence: CDR1 SGHNT, CDR2 YYREEE (reference sequence). Losses at the gene ends were 0 bases for V and 0 bases for J; bases not matched to a gene: 2. DNA of the CDR3: TGTGCCAGCAGCTTGGGGGGGACTAACCAAGAGACCCAGTACTTC. Its protein is CASSLGGTNQETQYF.

This clone counts as hyperexpanded (1% or more). The rearrangement joins TRBV6-6 to TRBJ2-7; 7 bases match TRBD2. This CDR3 comprises 12 residues. CDR1 is MNHNY and CDR2 is SVGAGI in the germline V gene (reference sequence). J gave up 6 bases and V 2 bases, and 1 base lay outside the gene matches. CDR3 sequence (DNA): TGTGCCAGCAGTTACCCGGGAGGCGAGCAGTACTTC. Amino acid sequence: CASSYPGGEQYF.

This chain uses TRBV7-9 with TRBJ2-5; TRBD1 matches at 8 bases. Germline values: CDR1 SEHNR, CDR2 FQNEAQ (reference sequence). The trim removed 4 bases at V and 3 bases at J, leaving 7 bases unmatched. This CDR3 comprises 15 residues. CDR3 sequence (DNA): TGTGCCAGCAGCTCTCCGGGACAGGAGAAAGAGACCCAGTACTTC. Encoded protein: CASSSPGQEKETQYF.

The chain couples TRBV5-1 to TRBJ2-7; possible D gene TRBD1, 5 bases. CDR3 size: 15 residues. Trimming cost V 5 bases and J 2 bases, with 17 bases left between them. Per the germline V gene, CDR1 is SGHRS and CDR2 is YFSETQ. The CDR3 spells CASSSRDRRPYEQYF. The CDR3, as DNA: TGCGCCAGCAGTTCCCGTGACAGACGGCCCTACGAGCAGTACTTC.

The chain combines TRBV6-4 with TRBJ2-1; TRBD2 matches at 12 bases. The CDR3 consists of 15 residues. V shed 4 bases, J shed 8 bases, and the junction held 6 bases outside the gene matches. Germline V CDR1 and CDR2: MRHNA, SNTAGT. In DNA form, the CDR3 reads TGTGCCAGCAGTGCGCTAGCGGGAGGGGTGGATGAGCAGTTCTTC. Translated: CASSALAGGVDEQFF.

This clone appeared a few times. The V and J genes are TRBV5-1 and TRBJ2-5; D perhaps matches TRBD1 (8 bases). The CDR3 is 16 amino acids. Germline V gives CDR1 SGHRS, CDR2 YFSETQ. Trimming pared 4 bases from V and 3 bases from J, leaving 19 bases between. CDR3 residues: CASSTGQGGYEETQYF. In DNA form, the CDR3 reads TGCGCCAGCAGCACAGGACAGGGAGGGTATGAAGAGACCCAGTACTTC. Filled out from reference TRBV5-1 and TRBJ2-5, the complete variable domain reads KAGVTQTPRYLIKTRGQQVTLSCSPISGHRSVSWYQQTPGQGLQFLFEYFSETQRNKGNFPGRFSGRQFSNSRSEMNVSTLELGDSALYLCASSTGQGGYEETQYFGPGTRLLVL.